The source of this T cell receptor beta chain is a study of cytomegalovirus exposure and HLA in healthy donors. Regarding the study as a whole: Data from an earlier analysis indicated that most TCR beta V segments were productive either about 90% or about 30% of the time.

Amplification used 60 Vbeta primers and 13 Jbeta primers. Some clones are missing from TCRdb's copy, which holds only in-frame ones; the method was immunoSEQ multiplex PCR. Of approximately 82,000 clones in the sample, about 9.5% were seen once. This CDR3 is 14 amino acids long. The V segment lost 2 bases and the J segment 3 bases; nucleotides outside the gene matches: 3. The germline V gene has CDR1 MDHEN and CDR2 SYDVKM. As for this clone: Its antigen is still unknown.

The TCR comes from a man between 60 and 75 years old in good health and CMV-seropositive. This chain joins TRBV28 and TRBJ2-7; TRBD1 agrees at 8 bases. The sequencing sample was made of PBMCs. The CDR3 nucleotides read TGTGCCAGCAGTTTAACAGGGGGAGTCTACGAGCAGTACTTC. Residues: CASSLTGGVYEQYF.